These 13 T cell receptor beta chains share one sample of origin, sequenced in a study of cytomegalovirus exposure and HLA in healthy donors. Both 60 Vbeta primers and 13 Jbeta primers went into the PCR. Generated by immunoSEQ multiplex PCR, the TCRdb table keeps only in-frame clones and is missing some. The data contain some 170,000 clones, nearly 80% of them seen just once; the ten biggest clones take up approximately 6%. Sequenced: PBMCs. These receptor sequences come from a man aged 40-55 years in good health and CMV-seropositive.

V usage is TRBV29-1 and J usage is TRBJ1-4, with 8 bases matching TRBD1. The CDR3 has 14 amino acids. Germline values: CDR1 SQVTM, CDR2 ANQGSEA. V lost 7 bases and J lost 8; bases outside the gene matches: 12. CDR3 loop: CSAGQEDNREKLFF. As DNA, the CDR3 is TGCAGCGCGGGACAGGAAGACAATCGGGAAAAACTGTTTTTT.

The genes are TRBV4-1 and TRBJ2-5; TRBD2 is a possible D gene (6 bases). Germline CDR1 reads MGHRA; CDR2 reads YSYEKL. V was cut by 4 bases and J by 1 base, with 10 bases left in between. The CDR3 has 14 amino acids. For the CDR3, the DNA is TGCGCCAGCAGCCGCGGGACCCTCCAAGAGACCCAGTACTTC. It specifies CASSRGTLQETQYF.

The chain joins TRBV6-6 to TRBJ2-3, with 8 bases fitting TRBD1. This CDR3 region has 13 residues. From germline, CDR1 is MNHNY and CDR2 SVGAGI (reference sequence). V shed 7 bases, J shed 3 bases, and the junction held 3 bases outside the gene matches. For the CDR3, the DNA is TGTGCCAGCACAGGGGGCGCGACAGATACGCAGTATTTT. Translated, it gives CASTGGATDTQYF.

The CDR3 sequence is CASSQGTGPRETQYF. For the CDR3, the DNA is TGTGCCAGCAGCCAGGGGACAGGGCCCAGGGAGACCCAGTACTTC. V usage is TRBV4-2 and J usage is TRBJ2-5, with 9 bases that match TRBD1. The CDR3 totals 15 residues. Per germline, CDR1 LGHNA and CDR2 YNFKEQ. V was clipped by 3 bases and J by 5 bases; unmatched bases: 7.

The gene calls are TRBV7-2 and TRBJ1-2, with D uncertain. V lost 2 bases to trimming and J lost 0 bases, with 10 bases between them. The CDR3 loop spans 15 amino acids. Germline V lookup: CDR1 SGHTA, CDR2 FQGNSA. CDR3 sequence reads: CASSLLAYSNYGYTF. The CDR3, as DNA: TGTGCCAGCAGCTTACTGGCTTATTCTAACTATGGCTACACCTTC. The full variable domain, in which reference TRBV7-2 and TRBJ1-2 provide the parts outside the CDR3, is GAGVSQSPSNKVTEKGKDVELRCDPISGHTALYWYRQSLGQGLEFLIYFQGNSAPDKSGLPSDRFSAERTGGSVSTLTIQRTQQEDSAVYLCASSLLAYSNYGYTFGSGTRLTVV.

The chain uses TRBV10-1 and TRBJ1-5; possible D gene TRBD1, 5 bases. The CDR3 consists of 13 residues. V dropped 3 bases and J dropped 6 bases, with 9 bases sitting between them. Looked up from germline, CDR1 is WNHNN and CDR2 is SYGVQD (reference sequence). CDR3 nucleotides: TGCGCCAGCAGTGAAGGGGTGGGTCAGCCCCAGCATTTT. Translation: CASSEGVGQPQHF.

This clone was recorded only once. V is TRBV7-9 and J is TRBJ2-4, with 8 bases aligning to TRBD2. The CDR3 spans 12 residues. V trimming: 5 bases; J trimming: 12 bases; junction bases outside the gene matches: 6. Per germline, CDR1 SEHNR and CDR2 FQNEAQ (reference sequence). CDR3 protein: CASSGREGSQYF. CDR3 nucleotides: TGTGCCAGCAGCGGACGGGAGGGAAGTCAGTACTTC. The full variable domain, rest sourced from reference TRBV7-9 and TRBJ2-4, is DTGVSQNPRHKITKRGQNVTFRCDPISEHNRLYWYRQTLGQGPEFLTYFQNEAQLEKSRLLSDRFSAERPKGSFSTLEIQRTEQGDSAMYLCASSGREGSQYFGAGTRLSVL.

CDR3 sequence: CASSPGGRSYEQYF. Here the CDR3 DNA reads TGCGCCAGCAGCCCCGGCGGGAGAAGCTACGAGCAGTACTTC. The chain employs TRBV5-1 and TRBJ2-7; 7 positions match TRBD2. The CDR3 runs to 14 residues. V shed 4 bases, J shed 3 bases, and the junction held 7 bases outside the gene matches. Germline V CDR1 and CDR2: SGHRS, YFSETQ.

The J gene is TRBJ2-1, the V gene TRBV4-2; 16 positions agree with TRBD2. Germline V gene sequence: CDR1 LGHNA, CDR2 YNFKEQ. The V gene end was trimmed by 1 base and the J gene end by 0 bases; junction bases not matched to a gene: 6. This CDR3 is built from 20 residues. CDR3: CASSQASGLAGGGSYNEQFF. DNA of the CDR3: TGTGCCAGCAGCCAAGCTTCGGGACTAGCGGGAGGGGGCTCCTACAATGAGCAGTTCTTC.

This clone was observed a handful of times. The chain has TRBV27 and TRBJ2-2, with TRBD1 identical over 7 bases. The CDR3 totals 17 residues. Germline V CDR1 and CDR2: MNHEY, SMNVEV (reference sequence). V shed 5 bases and J 2 bases; nucleotides not matched to a gene: 11. The CDR3 loop reads CASSPTINRGNTGELFF. CDR3 sequence (DNA): TGTGCCAGCAGTCCTACCATTAACAGGGGAAACACCGGGGAGCTGTTTTTT.

Details on this clone: The germline gene is not matched at one end of the junction; a read error may be the cause. The chain couples TRBV7-7 to TRBJ2-5; 11 nucleotides match TRBD2. Germline CDR1 SSHAT, CDR2 FNYEAQ (reference sequence). The CDR3 is 15 residues long. The CDR3 DNA reads as TGTGCTAGCACCCCCTCCGGGACTAGCGGAGAGACCCAGTACTTC. This gives the protein CASTPSGTSGETQYF. The full variable domain, with the rest looked up from reference TRBV7-7 and TRBJ2-5, is GAGVSQSPRYKVTKRGQDVTLRCDPISSHATLYWYQQALGQGPEFLTYFNYEAQPDKSGLPSDRFSAERPEGSISTLTIQRTEQRDSAMYRCASTPSGTSGETQYFGPGTRLLVL.

This clone has just a few counts. V is TRBV5-5 and J is TRBJ1-3, with D unclear. Germline assignment: CDR1 SGHKS and CDR2 YYEKEE (reference sequence). The CDR3 runs to 16 residues. With 4 bases removed from V and 3 bases from J, the gap between germline ends came to 17 bases. CDR3 region: CASSPIRSGNGNTIYF. In DNA, the CDR3 is TGTGCCAGCAGCCCGATAAGGTCAGGAAATGGAAACACCATATATTTT.

V and J are TRBV6-1 and TRBJ2-7; D not certain. CDR1 is MNHNS, CDR2 SASEGT, per germline. This CDR3 is 15 amino acids long. Between the trimmed V and J ends, which lost 7 bases and 3 bases, there was a span of 19 bases. In DNA, the CDR3 is TGTGCCAGCAATACAAAAACAGAATCAGGCTACGAGCAGTACTTC. This gives the protein CASNTKTESGYEQYF.